A single sample is the source of the 5 T cell receptor beta chains below, sequenced in a study of T cells in women clearing cervical HPV infection. The table came from immunoSEQ multiplex PCR; TCRdb's copy has only in-frame clones and leaves some out. The sample table sets out 36,000 or so clones. The sequenced sample was blood buffy coat. Receptors originate from a woman aged 18 to 75 with a cervical HPV16 infection that either progressed to CIN3+ or cleared (not recorded which).

Points on this clone: The CDR3 end falls 3 residues outside the read, so it is completed with the germline J gene. The rearrangement uses TRBV18 and TRBJ2-3; TRBD2 is a possible D gene (6 bases). Germline V lookup: CDR1 KGHSH, CDR2 LQKENI. This CDR3 contains 12 residues. The CDR3 protein is CASSREQETQYF. The part of the CDR3 DNA that was read is TGTGCCAGCTCGCGGGAACAAGAGACG.

On this clone: The CDR3 extends 3 residues past the end of the read, so its final part is completed from the germline J gene. The rearrangement links TRBV27 to TRBJ2-5; TRBD1 agrees at 7 bases. This CDR3 spans 15 amino acids. The germline gives CDR1 MNHEY, CDR2 SMNVEV (reference sequence). The V gene end was trimmed by 4 bases and the J gene end by 1 base; junction bases not matched to a gene: 6. CDR3 amino acids: CASSSTGIVQETQYF. Incomplete CDR3 DNA: TGTGCCAGCAGTTCGACAGGGATCGTCCAAGAGACC.

As to this clone: The sequence runs out 3 residues before the end of the CDR3; the remainder is reconstructed from the germline J gene. The chain has TRBV2 and TRBJ2-3, with D perhaps TRBD1 (6 bases). Trimming took off 6 bases at V and 0 bases at J, with 13 bases between the two ends. This CDR3 comprises 15 residues. Per the germline V gene, CDR1 is SNHLY and CDR2 is FYNNEI. CDR3 residues: CASSVTGGSTDTQYF. CDR3 DNA (partial): TGTGCCAGCAGCGTGACAGGCGGAAGCACAGATACG.

Regarding this clone: Read sequence stops 3 residues before the CDR3 end, and the germline J gene provides the missing end. V and J are TRBV20-1 and TRBJ2-2; 12 bases agree with TRBD2. V shed 1 base and J 6 bases; nucleotides not matched to a gene: 3. There are 15 residues in the CDR3. Germline assignment: CDR1 DFQATT and CDR2 SNEGSKA (reference sequence). The CDR3 loop reads CSARALAGGPGELFF. The part of the CDR3 DNA that was read is TGCAGTGCTAGAGCCCTAGCGGGGGGGCCCGGGGAG.

As regards this clone: The CDR3 goes on 3 residues after the read ends, and that part is filled in from the germline J gene. The chain recombines TRBV11-3 with TRBJ2-5, with D unresolved. The CDR3 contains 12 residues. Deletions cut 3 bases from V and 2 bases from J, with 4 bases between. In germline, CDR1 is SGHNT, CDR2 YENEEA. The sequenced CDR3 bases are TGTGCCAGCAGCTTTCCTCAAGAGACC. This encodes CASSFPQET. In full, the CDR3 is CASSFPQETQYF.